This TCR beta chain was recorded in a study of blood T cell repertoires in COVID-19. This table comes from immunoSEQ multiplex PCR, and its TCRdb copy is limited to in-frame clones, with some not included. There are some 90,000 clones in the sample; approximately 82% occur only once, and over 10% lies in the top ten. Germline CDR1 is LGHNA and CDR2 is YNFKEQ. Deletions cut 0 bases from V and 6 bases from J, with 11 bases between. This CDR3 is 14 amino acids long. The sequence came from a human donor in a cohort sampled during active COVID-19. Sequencing was performed on peripheral blood. The chain links TRBV4-2 to TRBJ1-2, with D maybe TRBD1 (5 bases). DNA of the CDR3: TGTGCCAGCAGCCAAGATGGGCGGGACGATGGCTACACCTTC. Translated, it gives CASSQDGRDDGYTF.